This is a list of T cell receptor beta chains from one sample in a study of T cell clones after liver transplantation. Produced via immunoSEQ multiplex PCR; TCRdb's table is partial and in-frame only. The sample has about 120,000 clones; 90% are singletons. Here the sequenced sample was CD4+ T cells from blood, taken 12 months after liver transplant. These TCRs come from a human patient who received a liver transplant. Some T cells may arise from the graft donor. CDR3s include the opening cysteine and the closing phenylalanine or tryptophan. A D gene is named only where the DNA matches it firmly. Expanded clones are given a class, and other clones once, few, many or no size at all.

clone_size,d_call,v_call,cdr3_length,j_call,cdr3_aa,cdr3_nt
-,TRBD1,TRBV7-2,16,TRBJ1-2,CASSLDLRQGGDGYTF,TGTGCCAGCAGCTTAGATCTCCGACAGGGAGGAGATGGCTACACCTTC
-,-,TRBV28,11,TRBJ1-2,CAIRDTYGYTF,TGTGCCATCCGGGACACCTATGGCTACACCTTC
-,-,TRBV19,16,TRBJ2-2,CASSIGTGTDTGELFF,TGTGCCAGTAGTATAGGCACAGGGACCGACACCGGGGAGCTGTTTTTT
-,-,TRBV5-5,15,TRBJ2-1,CASSLFQGLVDEQFF,TGTGCCAGCAGCTTGTTCCAGGGCCTGGTCGATGAGCAGTTCTTC
-,-,TRBV28,19,TRBJ2-7,CASSHSSGRGPPYSYEQYF,TGTGCCAGCAGTCATTCGTCGGGCAGGGGCCCCCCTTACTCCTACGAGCAGTACTTC
-,TRBD1,TRBV7-2,14,TRBJ2-7,CASSSRQGDYEQYF,TGTGCCAGCAGCTCTCGACAGGGGGACTACGAGCAGTACTTC
-,-,TRBV10-2,14,TRBJ1-1,CASTKTGERTEAFF,TGCGCCAGCACCAAAACGGGGGAGAGGACTGAAGCTTTCTTT
-,-,TRBV21-1,19,TRBJ1-1,CASSKRDSRSRLMNTEAFF,TGTGCCAGCAGCAAGCGGGACAGCCGTAGCCGACTAATGAACACTGAAGCTTTCTTT
-,-,TRBV5-1,12,TRBJ1-2,CASSVDGYGYTF,TGCGCCAGCAGCGTCGACGGCTATGGCTACACCTTC
-,TRBD1,TRBV27,22,TRBJ1-4,CASSLSMYSGQVAVATNEKLFF,TGTGCCAGCAGTTTATCGATGTATTCGGGACAGGTCGCAGTTGCAACTAATGAAAAACTGTTTTTT
-,TRBD1,TRBV10-3,14,TRBJ1-1,CAIRWDRKNTEAFF,TGTGCCATCAGGTGGGACAGAAAGAACACTGAAGCTTTCTTT
few,-,TRBV19,17,TRBJ1-2,CASSPNHPGNLNYGYTF,TGTGCCAGTAGTCCCAACCATCCAGGGAATCTTAACTATGGCTACACCTTC
-,TRBD1,TRBV28,14,TRBJ2-7,CASSSDRGGYEQYF,TGTGCCAGCAGTTCTGACAGGGGGGGTTACGAGCAGTACTTC
-,-,TRBV28,12,TRBJ1-2,CASSLPGWGYTF,TGTGCCAGCAGTTTACCTGGATGGGGCTACACCTTC
once,-,TRBV19,14,TRBJ2-7,CASSIDPGAYEQYF,TGTGCCAGTAGTATAGACCCCGGGGCCTACGAGCAGTACTTC
-,-,TRBV9,15,TRBJ2-3,CASSSGSLSTDTQYF,TGTGCCAGCAGCTCCGGATCGCTGAGCACAGATACGCAGTATTTT